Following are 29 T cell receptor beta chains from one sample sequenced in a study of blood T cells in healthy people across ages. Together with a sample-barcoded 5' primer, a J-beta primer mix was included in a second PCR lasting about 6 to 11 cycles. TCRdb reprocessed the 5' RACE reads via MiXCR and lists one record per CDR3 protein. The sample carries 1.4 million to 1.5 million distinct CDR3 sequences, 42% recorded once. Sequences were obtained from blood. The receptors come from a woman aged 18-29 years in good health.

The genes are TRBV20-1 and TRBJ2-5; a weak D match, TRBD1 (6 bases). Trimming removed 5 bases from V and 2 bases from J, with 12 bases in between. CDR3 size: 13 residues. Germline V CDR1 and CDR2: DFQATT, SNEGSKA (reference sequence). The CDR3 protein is CSAANRVQETQYF. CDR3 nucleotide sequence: TGCAGTGCTGCTAACAGGGTGCAAGAGACCCAGTACTTC.

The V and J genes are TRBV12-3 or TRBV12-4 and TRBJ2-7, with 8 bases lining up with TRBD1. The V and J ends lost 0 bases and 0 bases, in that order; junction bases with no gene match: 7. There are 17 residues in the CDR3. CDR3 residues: CASSLARAQGGSYEQYF. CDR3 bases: TGTGCCAGCAGTTTAGCGCGTGCACAGGGGGGCTCCTACGAGCAGTACTTC.

DNA of the CDR3: TGTGCCAGCAGCCAACATGGGCGGGGGATCACAGATACGCAGTATTTT. Translated: CASSQHGRGITDTQYF. The genes are TRBV3-1 and TRBJ2-3, with 7 bases that match TRBD2. Looked up from germline, CDR1 is LGHDT and CDR2 is YNNKEL (reference sequence). Trimming removed 2 bases from V and 2 bases from J; junction bases left unmatched: 7. This CDR3 has 16 amino acids.

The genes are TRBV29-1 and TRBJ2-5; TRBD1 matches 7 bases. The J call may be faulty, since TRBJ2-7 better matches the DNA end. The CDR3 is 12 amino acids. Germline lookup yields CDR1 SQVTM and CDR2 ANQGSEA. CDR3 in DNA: TGCAGCGTTGAAGGACAGGGCGACGAGCAGTACTTC. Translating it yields CSVEGQGDEQYF.

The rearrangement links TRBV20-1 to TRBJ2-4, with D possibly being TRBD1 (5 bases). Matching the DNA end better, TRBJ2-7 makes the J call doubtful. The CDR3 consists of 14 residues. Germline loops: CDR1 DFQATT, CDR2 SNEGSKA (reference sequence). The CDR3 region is CSAVRTPEVNEQYF. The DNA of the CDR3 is TGCAGTGCCGTTCGGACACCCGAGGTCAACGAGCAGTACTTC.

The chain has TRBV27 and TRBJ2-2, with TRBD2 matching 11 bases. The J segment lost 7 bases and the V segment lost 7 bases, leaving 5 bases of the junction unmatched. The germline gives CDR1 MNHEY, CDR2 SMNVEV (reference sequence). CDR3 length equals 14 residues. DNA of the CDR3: TGTGCCAGCAAGACTAGCGGGGCTTTCGGGGAGCTGTTTTTT. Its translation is CASKTSGAFGELFF.

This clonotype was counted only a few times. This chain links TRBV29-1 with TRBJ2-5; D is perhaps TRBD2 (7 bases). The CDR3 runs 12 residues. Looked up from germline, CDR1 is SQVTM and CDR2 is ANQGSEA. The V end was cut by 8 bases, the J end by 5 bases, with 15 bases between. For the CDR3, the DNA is TGCAGCTTCCTCGGGGGGCCTGAGACCCAGTACTTC. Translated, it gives CSFLGGPETQYF.

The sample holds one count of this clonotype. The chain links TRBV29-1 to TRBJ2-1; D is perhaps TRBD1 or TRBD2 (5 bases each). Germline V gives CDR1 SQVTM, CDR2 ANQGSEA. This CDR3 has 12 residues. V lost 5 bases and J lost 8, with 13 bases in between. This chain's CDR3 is CSVRLGGDEQFF. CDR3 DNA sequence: TGCAGCGTTCGCCTTGGGGGAGATGAGCAGTTCTTC.

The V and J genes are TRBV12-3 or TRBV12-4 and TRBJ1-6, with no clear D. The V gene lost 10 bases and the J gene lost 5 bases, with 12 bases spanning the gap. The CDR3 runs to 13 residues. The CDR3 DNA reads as TGTGCCACCGGGCGCAGCCATAATTCACCCCTCCACTTT. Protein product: CATGRSHNSPLHF.

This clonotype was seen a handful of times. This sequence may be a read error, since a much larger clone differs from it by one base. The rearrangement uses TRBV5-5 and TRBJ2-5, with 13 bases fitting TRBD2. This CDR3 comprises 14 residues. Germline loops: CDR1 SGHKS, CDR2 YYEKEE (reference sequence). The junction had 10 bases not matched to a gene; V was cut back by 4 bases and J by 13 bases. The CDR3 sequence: CASSGTLAGGPAYF. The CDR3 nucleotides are TGTGCCAGCAGCGGGACACTAGCGGGAGGGCCGGCGTACTTC.

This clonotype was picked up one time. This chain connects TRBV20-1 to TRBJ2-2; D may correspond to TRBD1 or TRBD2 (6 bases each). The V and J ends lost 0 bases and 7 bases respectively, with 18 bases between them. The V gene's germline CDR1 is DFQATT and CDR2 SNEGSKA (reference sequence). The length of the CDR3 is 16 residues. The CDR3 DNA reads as TGCAGTGCTAGAGATCCAAACAGGGTGGAGGGCGGGGAGCTGTTTTTT. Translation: CSARDPNRVEGGELFF.

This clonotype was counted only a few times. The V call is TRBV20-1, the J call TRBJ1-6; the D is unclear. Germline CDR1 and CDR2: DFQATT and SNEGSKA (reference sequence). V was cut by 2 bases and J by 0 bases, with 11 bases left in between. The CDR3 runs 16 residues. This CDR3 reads CSARRTESSYNSPLHF. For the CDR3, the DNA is TGCAGTGCTAGACGGACTGAAAGCTCCTATAATTCACCCCTCCACTTT.

For the CDR3, the DNA is TGCAGTGCTAGTCGGGGCCCAACTAATGAAAAACTGTTTTTT. This translates into CSASRGPTNEKLFF. The gene calls are TRBV20-1 and TRBJ1-4; TRBD1 might be the D (5 bases). CDR1 and CDR2 from the germline V gene are DFQATT and SNEGSKA (reference sequence). This CDR3 contains 14 residues. Trimming removed 3 bases from V and 0 bases from J, with 8 bases in between.

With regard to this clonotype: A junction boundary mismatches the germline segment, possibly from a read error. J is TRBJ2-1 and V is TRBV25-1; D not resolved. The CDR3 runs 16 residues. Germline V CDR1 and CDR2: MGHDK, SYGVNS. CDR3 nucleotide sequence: TGTGCCAGCAGTGACTCAGGACCGACAACCTACAATGAGCAGTTCTTT. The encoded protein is CASSDSGPTTYNEQFF.

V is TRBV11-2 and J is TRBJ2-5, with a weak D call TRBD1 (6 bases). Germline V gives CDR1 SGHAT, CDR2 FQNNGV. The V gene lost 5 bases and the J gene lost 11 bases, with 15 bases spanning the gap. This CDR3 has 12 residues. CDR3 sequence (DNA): TGTGCCAGCAGCCCAGGGGTGTCCCAGCAGTACTTC. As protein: CASSPGVSQQYF.

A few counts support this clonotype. Here the CDR3 DNA reads TGCAGTGCTAGAGATAAGCGGGGGGCAGCTAACTATGGCTACACCTTC. It is translated as CSARDKRGAANYGYTF. The rearrangement uses TRBV20-1 and TRBJ1-2, with D possibly being TRBD1 (6 bases). Germline-derived CDR1 and CDR2 are DFQATT and SNEGSKA (reference sequence). Trimming removed 0 bases at V and 0 bases at J, with 14 bases between. CDR3 length: 16 residues.

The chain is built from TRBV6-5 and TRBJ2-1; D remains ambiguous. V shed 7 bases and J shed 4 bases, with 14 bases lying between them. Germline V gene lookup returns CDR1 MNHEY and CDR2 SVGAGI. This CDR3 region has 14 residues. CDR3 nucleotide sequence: TGTGCCAGCACCCCAGTCATGGGATACAATGAGCAGTTCTTC. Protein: CASTPVMGYNEQFF.

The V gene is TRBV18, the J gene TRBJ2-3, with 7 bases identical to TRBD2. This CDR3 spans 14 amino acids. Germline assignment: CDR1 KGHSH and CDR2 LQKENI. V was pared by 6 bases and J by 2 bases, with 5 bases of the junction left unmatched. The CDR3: CASSQAGITDTQYF. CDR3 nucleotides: TGTGCCAGCTCGCAAGCGGGGATCACAGATACGCAGTATTTT.

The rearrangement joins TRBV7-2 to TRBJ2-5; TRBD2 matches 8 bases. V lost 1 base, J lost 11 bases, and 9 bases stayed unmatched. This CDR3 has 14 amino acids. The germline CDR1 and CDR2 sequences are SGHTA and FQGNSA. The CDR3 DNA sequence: TGTGCCAGCAGCTTAGTAGCGGGGACGAATGAGCAGTACTTC. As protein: CASSLVAGTNEQYF.

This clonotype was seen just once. The CDR3 here is CASSVEAGGTQYF. The CDR3, as DNA: TGTGCCAGCAGCGTAGAAGCGGGGGGGACCCAGTACTTC. The chain is built from TRBV9 and TRBJ2-5, with 9 nucleotides matching TRBD2. This CDR3 has 13 residues. Per germline, CDR1 SGDLS and CDR2 YYNGEE. With 0 bases clipped from V and 7 bases from J, the junction kept 1 base outside the gene matches. The variable domain in full, completed from reference TRBV9 and TRBJ2-5, reads DSGVTQTPKHLITATGQRVTLRCSPRSGDLSVYWYQQSLDQGLQFLIQYYNGEERAKGNILERFSAQQFPDLHSELNLSSLELGDSALYFCASSVEAGGTQYFGPGTRLLVL.

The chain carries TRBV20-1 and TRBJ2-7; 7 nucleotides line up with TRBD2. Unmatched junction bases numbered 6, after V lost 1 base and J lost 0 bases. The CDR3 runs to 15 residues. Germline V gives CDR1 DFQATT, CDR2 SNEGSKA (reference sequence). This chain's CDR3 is CSARVSSGSSYEQYF. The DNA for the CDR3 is TGCAGTGCTAGAGTCAGTAGCGGGTCCTCCTACGAGCAGTACTTC.

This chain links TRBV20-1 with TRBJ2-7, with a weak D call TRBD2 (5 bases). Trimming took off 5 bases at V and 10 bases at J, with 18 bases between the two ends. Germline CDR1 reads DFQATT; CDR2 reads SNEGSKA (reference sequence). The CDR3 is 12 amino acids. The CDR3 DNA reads TGCAGTGCTGCGACGGGGTCCGAGGTCCAGTACTTC. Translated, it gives CSAATGSEVQYF.

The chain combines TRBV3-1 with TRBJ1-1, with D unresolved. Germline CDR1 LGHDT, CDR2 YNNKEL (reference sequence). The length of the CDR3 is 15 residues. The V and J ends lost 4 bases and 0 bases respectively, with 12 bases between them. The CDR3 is CASSPFTVMNTEAFF. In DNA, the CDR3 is TGTGCCAGCAGCCCATTCACAGTTATGAACACTGAAGCTTTCTTT.

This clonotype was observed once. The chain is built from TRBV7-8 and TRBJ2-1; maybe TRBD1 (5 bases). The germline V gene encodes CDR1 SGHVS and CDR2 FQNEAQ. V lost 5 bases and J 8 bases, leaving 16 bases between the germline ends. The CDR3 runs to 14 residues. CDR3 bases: TGTGCCAGCAGCCCCGCAGGGCTCCTATATGAGCAGTTCTTC. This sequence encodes CASSPAGLLYEQFF. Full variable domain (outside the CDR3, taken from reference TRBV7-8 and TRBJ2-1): GAGVSQSPRYKVAKRGQDVALRCDPISGHVSLFWYQQALGQGPEFLTYFQNEAQLDKSGLPSDRFFAERPEGSVSTLKIQRTQQEDSAVYLCASSPAGLLYEQFFGPGTRLTVL.

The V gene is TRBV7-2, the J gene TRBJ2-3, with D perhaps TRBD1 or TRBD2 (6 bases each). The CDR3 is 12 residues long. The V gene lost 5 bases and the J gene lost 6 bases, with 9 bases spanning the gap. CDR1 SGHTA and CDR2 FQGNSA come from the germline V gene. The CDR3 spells CASSRGDDTQYF. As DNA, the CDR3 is TGTGCCAGCAGCAGGGGGGACGATACGCAGTATTTT.

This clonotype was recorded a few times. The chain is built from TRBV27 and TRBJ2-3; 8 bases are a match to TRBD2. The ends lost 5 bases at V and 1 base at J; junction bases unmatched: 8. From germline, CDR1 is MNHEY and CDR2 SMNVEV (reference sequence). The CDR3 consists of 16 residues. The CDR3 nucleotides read TGTGCCAGCAGTCCCCCGGGAGGGGCGGGCACAGATACGCAGTATTTT. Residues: CASSPPGGAGTDTQYF.

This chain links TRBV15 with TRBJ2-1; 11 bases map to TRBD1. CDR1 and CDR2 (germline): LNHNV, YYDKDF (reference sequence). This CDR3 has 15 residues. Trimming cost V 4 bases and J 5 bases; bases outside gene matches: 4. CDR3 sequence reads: CATSKGQGANNEQFF. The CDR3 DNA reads TGTGCCACCAGCAAAGGACAGGGGGCTAACAATGAGCAGTTCTTC.

The CDR3 here is CASLPRGDGNQPQHF. DNA of the CDR3: TGCGCCAGCTTGCCCAGGGGGGATGGCAATCAGCCCCAGCATTTT. This chain joins TRBV5-1 and TRBJ1-5; 7 bases align to TRBD1. The CDR3 is 15 amino acids. Per the germline V gene, CDR1 is SGHRS and CDR2 is YFSETQ. V was clipped by 7 bases and J by 2 bases; unmatched bases: 9.

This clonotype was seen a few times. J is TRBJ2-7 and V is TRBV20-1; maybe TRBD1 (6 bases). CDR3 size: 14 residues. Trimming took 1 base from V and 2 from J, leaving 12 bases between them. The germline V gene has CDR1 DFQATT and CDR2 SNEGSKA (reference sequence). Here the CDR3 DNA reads TGCAGTGCTAGAGCTAGGGGGTGGACCTACGAGCAGTACTTC. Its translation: CSARARGWTYEQYF.